This T cell receptor beta chain is drawn from a study of tumor-infiltrating lymphocytes in primary liver carcinoma (dated by TCRdb to about 2017). Notes on the research overall: Five patients with histopathologically diagnosed primary liver carcinoma underwent surgical resection in China between 2015 and March 2016. The five patients, three men and two women aged 30 to 69 years, had hepatocellular carcinoma (four) or combined HCC and intrahepatic cholangiocarcinoma (one). The five patients had tumors staged T1-T3 N0M0, with maximum diameters ranging from about 4.2 to 11 cm. Each sample produced about 3.5 to 7.13 million productive TCRbeta reads, and read depth showed no significant difference between tissue types. Across five regions of each liver tumor, along with adjacent normal tissue and blood, the study brought together TCRbeta repertoire sequencing, expression microarrays and whole-exome sequencing. A total of around 35 specimens from 5 patients, comprising roughly 25 tumor regions, 5 adjacent noncancerous liver tissues and 5 peripheral blood samples, were covered by TCRbeta repertoire sequencing. Reproducibility between technical replicate repertoires was high, with correlation coefficients above 0.95 and mean shared-clone rates near 0.89.

Starting from about 550 ng total RNA, TCRbeta-specific cDNA was produced by reverse transcription with a constant-region primer and ProtoScript II reverse transcriptase. Construction of the TCRbeta libraries relied on three nested rounds of multiplex PCR, following a slightly modified ARM-PCR procedure. Each of the first two PCR rounds ran for approximately 10 cycles using multiplex TRBV1-TRBV30 forward primers together with a Cbeta reverse primer. Sample barcodes and Illumina adapters were attached in a final 25-cycle PCR using Deep VentR polymerase. Before sequencing, amplicons of 200-500 bp were gel-purified using a QIAquick gel extraction kit. The TCRbeta amplicons were sequenced with 250-bp paired-end reads on an Illumina HiSeq 2500. The paper's processing steps were these. Trimmomatic v0.33 was used to quality-trim the reads, and FLASH v1.2.11 was used to merge paired reads so that full CDR3 sequences could be recovered. MiGEC v1.2.1b assigned V, D and J germline segments to the rearranged TCRbeta sequences. Clonotype statistics and Shannon-Wiener diversity indices were calculated with VDJtools v1.0.0. Except for diversity analysis, only the 250 most abundant clonotypes of each sample were used in subsequent analyses to reduce sampling bias. Using fastp at Q25 and MiXCR, TCRdb reprocessed the public reads and kept productive beta chains. A single entry per CDR3 protein holds the most common genes and DNA from its merged rows. These V and J calls originate from TCRdb's pipeline instead of the authors' own analysis. The table for this sample lists 330,000 or so distinct CDR3 sequences; less than 70% of them were counted only once. The biggest ten clones account for roughly 6% of the sample.

What the study reported, not specific to this receptor: Pairs of tumor regions showed greater repertoire overlap (mean about 36%) than tumor-adjacent pairs (roughly 17%) or tumor-blood pairs (approximately 15%), which is consistent with antigen-driven expansion. Since the samples were bulk and unsorted, there was no way to compare CD4+ and CD8+ T cell repertoires. The top 250 clones made up a significantly larger repertoire fraction in tumors than in blood (p = 0.039). With just four or five patients in the study, the authors point out that the findings should be validated in a larger study. Only the TCR beta chain was sequenced, which likely underestimates true repertoire diversity because unpaired alpha chains were not captured.

Blood RNA was extracted from unsorted whole blood using TRIzol reagent, and germline DNA was obtained with the DNeasy Blood & Tissue kit. At the time of sampling, the patients were treatment-naive and had chronic HBV infection. Approximately 4.1 milliliters of peripheral blood were collected into K2EDTA tubes before surgery. The germline V gene encodes CDR1 MGHRA and CDR2 YSYEKL. V and J are trimmed by 0 bases and 0 bases, and the gene matches miss 10 bases of the junction. CDR3 length: 18 amino acids, cysteine to phenylalanine. Only CDR3 DNA is held: 54 bases, read in frame from base 1. With respect to this clonotype: The specificity of this receptor is unknown. A much larger clone is a single base away; this may be a read error.

The V and J genes are TRBV4-1 and TRBJ1-1, with 7 bases aligning to TRBD1. Sequenced: peripheral blood. This TCR was sampled from a man aged 40-49 years with primary liver carcinoma and hepatitis B virus infection. The CDR3 protein: CASSQDEDRRLLNTEAFF. The DNA sequence reads TGCGCCAGCAGCCAAGATGAGGACAGGCGTCTTCTGAACACTGAAGCTTTCTTT.